The sample holds one count of the clone carrying this TCR beta chain. The table came from immunoSEQ multiplex PCR; TCRdb's copy has only in-frame clones and leaves some out. Of 95,000 or so clones listed, 86% are singletons. This sample was taken from a study of blood T cell repertoires in COVID-19. The sample taken for sequencing was peripheral blood. The TCR originated in an elderly man with active or convalescent COVID-19.

The CDR3 protein is CASSTQGATEAFF. CDR3 bases: TGTGCCAGCTCAACCCAGGGGGCAACTGAAGCTTTCTTT. The rearrangement uses TRBV18 and TRBJ1-1; 8 positions match TRBD1. The junction had 4 bases not matched to a gene; V was cut back by 5 bases and J by 5 bases. The CDR3 is made up of 13 amino acids. Germline assignment: CDR1 KGHSH and CDR2 LQKENI.